Each of the 30 T cell receptor beta chains below was sequenced from the same sample in a study of STAT3 mutations in large granular lymphocyte leukemia. Findings of the study overall: In T-cell large granular lymphocyte leukemia, about half of patients showed multiple immunodominant subclonotypes.

TCRdb's table, derived via immunoSEQ multiplex PCR, lists solely in-frame clones and lacks some. In the table there are 30,000 to 45,000 clones, 70% to 90% of which are singletons. Their antigens remain unidentified. Sequenced sample: PBMCs. These TCRs come from a human donor with T large granular lymphocyte leukemia. Some clones in this sample may be carry-over from other donors' samples.

A remark on this clone: Its ends do not fully match the called genes, so a read error is possible. This chain connects TRBV18 to TRBJ2-5; D unresolved. Germline V gene sequence: CDR1 KGHSH, CDR2 LQKENI. The CDR3 consists of 13 residues. CDR3 coding DNA: TGTGCCAGCCCACCAGACACCGCAGAGACCCAGTACTTC. Its translation: CASPPDTAETQYF. Using reference TRBV18 and TRBJ2-5 for the parts outside the CDR3, the full variable domain is NAGVMQNPRHLVRRRGQEARLRCSPMKGHSHVYWYRQLPEEGLKFMVYLQKENIIDESGMPKERFSAEFPKEGPSILRIQQVVRGDSAAYFCASPPDTAETQYFGPGTRLLVL.

The chain combines TRBV5-1 with TRBJ2-1; 7 nucleotides align to TRBD1. The V and J ends lost 4 bases and 6 bases, in that order; junction bases with no gene match: 7. Germline CDR1 and CDR2: SGHRS and YFSETQ. The CDR3 totals 14 residues. CDR3 protein: CASSPQGRSNEQFF. In DNA, the CDR3 is TGCGCCAGCAGCCCACAGGGGAGAAGCAATGAGCAGTTCTTC.

This clone has a handful of counts. The chain carries TRBV28 and TRBJ2-7, with D hard to call. CDR3 size: 14 residues. Trimming cost V 1 base and J 2 bases, with 9 bases left between them. Germline-derived CDR1 and CDR2 are MDHEN and SYDVKM. CDR3 loop: CASSLYELTYEQYF. The CDR3, as DNA: TGTGCCAGCAGTTTATACGAGTTGACCTACGAGCAGTACTTC.

The chain couples TRBV13 to TRBJ1-2; 11 positions agree with TRBD1. There are 17 residues in the CDR3. CDR1 and CDR2 from the germline V gene are PRHDT and FYEKMQ (reference sequence). V dropped 5 bases and J dropped 1; count of bases not matched to a gene: 9. The CDR3 DNA reads TGTGCCAGCAGCCGGACAGGGGGCGAGACCCTTAACTATGGCTACACCTTC. Residues: CASSRTGGETLNYGYTF.

This chain connects TRBV5-8 to TRBJ2-7; D is perhaps TRBD2 (5 bases). The CDR3 runs 16 residues. CDR1 is SGHTS, CDR2 YDEGEE, per germline. With 0 bases removed from V and 4 bases from J, the gap between germline ends came to 17 bases. The CDR3: CASSLDPGWESYEQYF. DNA of the CDR3: TGTGCCAGCAGCTTGGATCCCGGGTGGGAGTCATACGAGCAGTACTTC.

This rearrangement joins TRBV4-1 to TRBJ1-2; D possibly corresponds to TRBD1 (5 bases). The germline gives CDR1 MGHRA, CDR2 YSYEKL. The V gene lost 1 base and the J gene lost 1 base, with 10 bases spanning the gap. CDR3 length equals 15 residues. The CDR3 reads CASSQGQGSNYGYTF. The CDR3 DNA sequence: TGCGCCAGCAGCCAAGGCCAGGGAAGTAACTATGGCTACACCTTC.

This clone was found once. V is TRBV7-8 and J is TRBJ1-6; D unclear. V gave up 0 bases and J gave up 4 bases, with 4 bases separating them. Germline V gene lookup returns CDR1 SGHVS and CDR2 FQNEAQ. The CDR3 has 14 residues. Written as DNA, the CDR3 is TGTGCCAGCAGCTTAGCACAGTATAATTCACCCCTCCACTTT. Translated, it gives CASSLAQYNSPLHF.

CDR3 loop: CASSFGQGSTGELFF. The DNA for the CDR3 is TGTGCCAGTAGCTTCGGACAGGGAAGCACCGGGGAGCTGTTTTTT. The chain couples TRBV19 to TRBJ2-2; TRBD1 agrees at 8 bases. The trim removed 6 bases at V and 4 bases at J, leaving 7 bases unmatched. The germline V gene has CDR1 LNHDA and CDR2 SQIVND (reference sequence). The CDR3 sequence is 15 residues long. Full variable domain (missing parts from reference TRBV19 and TRBJ2-2): DGGITQSPKYLFRKEGQNVTLSCEQNLNHDAMYWYRQDPGQGLRLIYYSQIVNDFQKGDIAEGYSVSREKKESFPLTVTSAQKNPTAFYLCASSFGQGSTGELFFGEGSRLTVL.

The chain uses TRBV5-1 and TRBJ2-3; the match to TRBD2 covers 10 bases. Germline V gene sequence: CDR1 SGHRS, CDR2 YFSETQ. The CDR3 consists of 15 residues. Trimming took 5 bases from V and 2 from J; bases not matched to a gene: 5. The CDR3 loop reads CASRDLAGDTDTQYF. The CDR3, as DNA: TGCGCCAGCAGGGATCTAGCGGGGGACACAGATACGCAGTATTTT.

CDR3 bases: TGTGCCAGCAGTTATGGGGGGCTTCAAGAGACCCAGTACTTC. Protein sequence: CASSYGGLQETQYF. The chain links TRBV6-5 to TRBJ2-5, with D perhaps assigned TRBD1 or TRBD2 (6 bases each). This CDR3 contains 14 residues. V shed 3 bases and J shed 2 bases, with 10 bases lying between them. Germline CDR1 MNHEY, CDR2 SVGAGI.

This chain connects TRBV13 to TRBJ2-3; 7 nucleotides align to TRBD2. V dropped 7 bases and J dropped 5; count of bases not matched to a gene: 6. CDR1 PRHDT and CDR2 FYEKMQ come from the germline V gene (reference sequence). This CDR3 is built from 13 residues. CDR3: CASNQRGGDTQYF. The CDR3 coding sequence is TGTGCCAGCAACCAGCGGGGAGGAGATACGCAGTATTTT.

The genes are TRBV21-1 and TRBJ2-3. TRBV21-1 is a pseudogene. The CDR3 is 11 residues long. The CDR3: CASSSSDTQYF. In nucleotides, the CDR3 is TGTGCCAGCAGCAGTTCAGATACGCAGTATTTT.

The chain recombines TRBV27 with TRBJ2-5; the match to TRBD1 covers 8 bases. Germline-derived CDR1 and CDR2 are MNHEY and SMNVEV (reference sequence). J gave up 2 bases and V 4 bases, and 3 bases lay outside the gene matches. CDR3 length: 14 residues. The CDR3 sequence is CASSSWDRQETQYF. The CDR3 DNA is TGTGCCAGCAGTTCGTGGGACAGGCAAGAGACCCAGTACTTC.

DNA for the CDR3: TGTGCCAGCAGACTTCAAGCCGGGACAGGGGCCCACGAGCAGTACTTC. It encodes CASRLQAGTGAHEQYF. The rearrangement joins TRBV11-2 to TRBJ2-7; 10 bases map to TRBD1. With 6 bases clipped from V and 5 bases from J, the junction kept 13 bases outside the gene matches. Germline loops: CDR1 SGHAT, CDR2 FQNNGV. This CDR3 spans 16 amino acids.

The chain joins TRBV5-1 to TRBJ2-3; 7 nucleotides line up with TRBD2. The junction had 7 bases not matched to a gene; V was cut back by 2 bases and J by 1 base. Germline CDR1 reads SGHRS; CDR2 reads YFSETQ. The CDR3 runs 16 residues. This chain's CDR3 is CASSFSRGTGTDTQYF. The CDR3 coding sequence is TGCGCCAGCAGCTTCTCGCGGGGGACTGGCACAGATACGCAGTATTTT.

The rearrangement joins TRBV29-1 to TRBJ2-7; D assignment may be TRBD1 or TRBD2 (5 bases each). CDR1 and CDR2 (germline): SQVTM, ANQGSEA. Trimming cost V 5 bases and J 5 bases, with 10 bases left between them. This CDR3 is built from 11 residues. CDR3 sequence reads: CSVNWGNEQYF. The CDR3, as DNA: TGCAGCGTTAACTGGGGGAACGAGCAGTACTTC.

This chain joins TRBV29-1 and TRBJ1-1, with D perhaps TRBD1 (5 bases). The CDR3 contains 10 residues. V was clipped by 7 bases and J by 4 bases, with 7 bases between them. Germline V gene data show CDR1 as SQVTM and CDR2 as ANQGSEA. The CDR3 DNA is TGCAGCGCAGGGAGCACTGAAGCTTTCTTT. Its protein product is CSAGSTEAFF.

The gene calls are TRBV7-9 and TRBJ2-1, with unresolved D. Trimming removed 4 bases at V and 5 bases at J, with 12 bases between. This CDR3 comprises 14 residues. Germline lookup yields CDR1 SEHNR and CDR2 FQNEAQ (reference sequence). CDR3 sequence reads: CASSSIPLNNEQFF. The DNA for the CDR3 is TGTGCCAGCAGCTCGATCCCTTTGAACAATGAGCAGTTCTTC.

J is TRBJ1-4 and V is TRBV5-1; D is uncertain. V dropped 0 bases and J dropped 2 bases, with 8 bases sitting between them. The germline CDR1 and CDR2 sequences are SGHRS and YFSETQ. The CDR3 is 15 residues long. CDR3 in DNA: TGCGCCAGCAGCTTGGTTGGGGAGACTAATGAAAAACTGTTTTTT. The encoded protein is CASSLVGETNEKLFF. Looking up the rest from reference TRBV5-1 and TRBJ1-4 gives the full variable domain: KAGVTQTPRYLIKTRGQQVTLSCSPISGHRSVSWYQQTPGQGLQFLFEYFSETQRNKGNFPGRFSGRQFSNSRSEMNVSTLELGDSALYLCASSLVGETNEKLFFGSGTQLSVL.

The chain employs TRBV10-3 and TRBJ1-5; no definite D call. CDR3 length: 14 residues. In germline, CDR1 is ENHRY, CDR2 SYGVKD. V dropped 3 bases and J dropped 2 bases, with 8 bases sitting between them. CDR3 region: CAISEKRGNQPQHF. CDR3 sequence (DNA): TGTGCCATCAGTGAAAAGAGAGGCAATCAGCCCCAGCATTTT.

The chain carries TRBV18 and TRBJ1-1, with a weak D call TRBD1 (5 bases). V was clipped by 6 bases and J by 1 base, with 15 bases between them. Per the germline V gene, CDR1 is KGHSH and CDR2 is LQKENI. CDR3 length: 15 residues. CDR3 nucleotide sequence: TGTGCCAGCTCCCAAACTCGACAGAAGAACACTGAAGCTTTCTTT. As protein: CASSQTRQKNTEAFF.

The chain employs TRBV6-6 and TRBJ1-2; D unclear. This CDR3 has 14 residues. Germline V gene data show CDR1 as MNHNY and CDR2 as SVGAGI (reference sequence). V dropped 2 bases and J dropped 2 bases, with 9 bases sitting between them. For the CDR3, the DNA is TGTGCCAGCAGTTACCCGGGATTAAACTATGGCTACACCTTC. Its protein product is CASSYPGLNYGYTF.

This chain uses TRBV28 with TRBJ2-2, with D unclear. The CDR3 has 14 residues. Trimming removed 6 bases from V and 4 bases from J, with 12 bases in between. The V gene's germline CDR1 is MDHEN and CDR2 SYDVKM. The CDR3 region is CASRNELGTGELFF. CDR3 sequence (DNA): TGTGCCAGCAGGAATGAGTTGGGCACCGGGGAGCTGTTTTTT. The entire variable domain, with the rest obtained from reference TRBV28 and TRBJ2-2, is as follows: DVKVTQSSRYLVKRTGEKVFLECVQDMDHENMFWYRQDPGLGLRLIYFSYDVKMKEKGDIPEGYSVSREKKERFSLILESASTNQTSMYLCASRNELGTGELFFGEGSRLTVL.

The genes are TRBV30 and TRBJ2-2; no definite D call. V was clipped by 4 bases and J by 1 base, with 4 bases between them. Per the germline V gene, CDR1 is GTSNPN and CDR2 is SVGIG (reference sequence). The CDR3 loop spans 12 amino acids. CDR3 loop: CAWTENTGELFF. The CDR3 bases are TGTGCCTGGACGGAGAACACCGGGGAGCTGTTTTTT.

The rearrangement joins TRBV7-9 to TRBJ2-7, with 7 bases that match TRBD2. Germline-derived CDR1 and CDR2 are SEHNR and FQNEAQ (reference sequence). V trimming: 5 bases; J trimming: 2 bases; junction bases outside the gene matches: 9. This CDR3 has 15 residues. The CDR3 region is CASSPRVGGAYEQYF. The CDR3 bases are TGTGCCAGCAGCCCTCGGGTTGGGGGGGCCTACGAGCAGTACTTC.

The rearrangement joins TRBV29-1 to TRBJ2-5; D might be TRBD1 (6 bases). Trimming shortened V by 5 bases and J by 1 base, and 11 bases separated the two germline ends. The germline V gene has CDR1 SQVTM and CDR2 ANQGSEA. CDR3 length: 13 residues. The CDR3 loop is CSVRTVIQETQYF. CDR3 in DNA: TGCAGCGTTAGGACAGTCATCCAAGAGACCCAGTACTTC. The variable domain in full, completed from reference TRBV29-1 and TRBJ2-5, reads SAVISQKPSRDICQRGTSLTIQCQVDSQVTMMFWYRQQPGQSLTLIATANQGSEATYESGFVIDKFPISRPNLTFSTLTVSNMSPEDSSIYLCSVRTVIQETQYFGPGTRLLVL.

This chain joins TRBV4-1 and TRBJ1-6, with D possibly being TRBD1 (5 bases). Germline V lookup: CDR1 MGHRA, CDR2 YSYEKL. This CDR3 region has 16 residues. The V and J ends lost 1 base and 11 bases respectively, with 18 bases between them. The CDR3 loop reads CASSQVSGGGRAPLHF. DNA of the CDR3: TGCGCCAGCAGCCAAGTATCCGGGGGGGGGAGGGCACCCCTCCACTTT.

The genes are TRBV4-1 and TRBJ2-5; 10 bases align to TRBD2. Germline V lookup: CDR1 MGHRA, CDR2 YSYEKL. V shed 0 bases, J shed 5 bases, and the junction held 12 bases outside the gene matches. This CDR3 comprises 18 residues. This chain's CDR3 is CASSQDPLAGAGGETQYF. The CDR3 DNA reads as TGCGCCAGCAGCCAAGATCCCCTAGCGGGGGCTGGGGGGGAGACCCAGTACTTC.

This chain links TRBV7-9 with TRBJ2-7; D not certain. The CDR3 covers 13 residues. Germline loops: CDR1 SEHNR, CDR2 FQNEAQ (reference sequence). The V gene lost 5 bases and the J gene lost 1 base, with 9 bases spanning the gap. CDR3 region: CASSDDVSYEQYF. The CDR3 bases are TGTGCCAGCAGCGACGACGTTTCCTACGAGCAGTACTTC.

This clone came up a few times. The chain couples TRBV6-5 to TRBJ2-7; 8 bases agree with TRBD1. The germline V gene has CDR1 MNHEY and CDR2 SVGAGI. V gave up 0 bases and J gave up 6 bases; unmatched junction bases: 10. This CDR3 has 16 amino acids. CDR3 coding DNA: TGTGCCAGCAGTTACTCTGGGCAGGGGGCATGGGGCGAGCAGTACTTC. This gives the protein CASSYSGQGAWGEQYF.